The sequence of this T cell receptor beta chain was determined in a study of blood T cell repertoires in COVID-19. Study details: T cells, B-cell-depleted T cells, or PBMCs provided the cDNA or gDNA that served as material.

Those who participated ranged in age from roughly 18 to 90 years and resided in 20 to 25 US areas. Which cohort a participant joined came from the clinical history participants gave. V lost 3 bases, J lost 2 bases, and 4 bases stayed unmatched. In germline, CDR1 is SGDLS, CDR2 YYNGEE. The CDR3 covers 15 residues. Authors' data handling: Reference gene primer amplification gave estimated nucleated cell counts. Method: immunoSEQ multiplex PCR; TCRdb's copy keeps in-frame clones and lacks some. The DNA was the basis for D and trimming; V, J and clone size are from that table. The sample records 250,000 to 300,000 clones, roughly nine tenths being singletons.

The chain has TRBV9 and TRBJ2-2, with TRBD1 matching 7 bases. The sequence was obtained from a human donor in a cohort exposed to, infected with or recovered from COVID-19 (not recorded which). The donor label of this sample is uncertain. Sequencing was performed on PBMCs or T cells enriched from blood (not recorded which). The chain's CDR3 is CASSAGTVNTGELFF. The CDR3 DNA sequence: TGTGCCAGCAGCGCCGGGACAGTAAACACCGGGGAGCTGTTTTTT. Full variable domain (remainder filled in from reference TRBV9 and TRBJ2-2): DSGVTQTPKHLITATGQRVTLRCSPRSGDLSVYWYQQSLDQGLQFLIQYYNGEERAKGNILERFSAQQFPDLHSELNLSSLELGDSALYFCASSAGTVNTGELFFGEGSRLTVL.